Presented here are 24 T cell receptor beta chains from one specimen sequenced in a study of blood T cell repertoires in COVID-19. Clones were sequenced by immunoSEQ multiplex PCR, and TCRdb holds only the in-frame ones, with some missing. The repertoire holds 250,000 to 400,000 clones, with approximately 88% as singletons. Sequencing used peripheral blood. All receptors derive from a woman aged 30 to 39 with COVID-19, enrolled during active disease.

The chain employs TRBV10-2 and TRBJ2-1; 11 bases match TRBD2. Germline-derived CDR1 and CDR2 are WSHSY and SAAADI. The trim removed 5 bases at V and 6 bases at J, leaving 6 bases unmatched. This CDR3 region has 15 residues. The CDR3 here is CASSLAGGRGNEQFF. DNA for the CDR3: TGCGCCAGCAGTCTAGCGGGGGGAAGGGGCAATGAGCAGTTCTTC.

V gene TRBV2 combines with J gene TRBJ1-1, with unresolved D. Germline assignment: CDR1 SNHLY and CDR2 FYNNEI. This CDR3 is built from 12 residues. Deletions cut 6 bases from V and 4 bases from J, with 9 bases between. The CDR3 sequence: CASRDFSTEAFF. CDR3 in DNA: TGTGCCAGCAGAGACTTTTCCACTGAAGCTTTCTTT.

Comments on this clone: This same CDR3 is encoded by further DNA sequences in the sample. The genes are TRBV19 and TRBJ1-1; D remains ambiguous. Germline V gene lookup returns CDR1 LNHDA and CDR2 SQIVND (reference sequence). The germline V and J ends were trimmed by 3 bases and 3 bases, with 11 bases remaining between them. The CDR3 has 14 residues. CDR3 DNA: TGTGCCAGTAGTATTTCCCCGGGAGACACTGAAGCTTTCTTT. Amino acids: CASSISPGDTEAFF.

This chain's CDR3 is CASSQVSGNTIYF. CDR3 nucleotides: TGTGCCAGCAGCCAAGTAAGCGGAAACACCATATATTTT. V is TRBV3-1 (or the pseudogene TRBV3-2) and J is TRBJ1-3; D gene unclear. The germline V gene encodes CDR1 LGHDT and CDR2 YNNKEL (reference sequence). This CDR3 is 13 amino acids long. V lost 1 base to trimming and J lost 4 bases, with 5 bases between them.

This CDR3 is CASSVAAGDTEQFF. In nucleotides, the CDR3 is TGTGCCAGCAGCGTAGCGGCGGGGGATACTGAGCAGTTCTTC. The V call is TRBV9, the J call TRBJ2-1; 7 bases are shared with TRBD2. Germline V gene data show CDR1 as SGDLS and CDR2 as YYNGEE. V trimming: 0 bases; J trimming: 9 bases; junction bases outside the gene matches: 6. The CDR3 length is 14 residues. The complete variable domain, with remaining parts taken from reference TRBV9 and TRBJ2-1, reads DSGVTQTPKHLITATGQRVTLRCSPRSGDLSVYWYQQSLDQGLQFLIQYYNGEERAKGNILERFSAQQFPDLHSELNLSSLELGDSALYFCASSVAAGDTEQFFGPGTRLTVL.

The V and J genes are TRBV28 and TRBJ1-1, with D unclear. Trimming took off 4 bases at V and 7 bases at J, with 10 bases between the two ends. Germline CDR1 MDHEN, CDR2 SYDVKM. This CDR3 region has 12 residues. CDR3 region: CASSYYGDEAFF. Here the CDR3 DNA reads TGTGCCAGCAGTTACTACGGTGATGAAGCTTTCTTT. The full variable domain, its missing parts supplied by reference TRBV28 and TRBJ1-1, is DVKVTQSSRYLVKRTGEKVFLECVQDMDHENMFWYRQDPGLGLRLIYFSYDVKMKEKGDIPEGYSVSREKKERFSLILESASTNQTSMYLCASSYYGDEAFFGQGTRLTVV.

The chain couples TRBV7-9 to TRBJ2-5, with 15 bases that match TRBD2. With V trimmed by 5 bases and J by 5 bases, 9 bases remained unmatched. This CDR3 has 17 residues. Germline-derived CDR1 and CDR2 are SEHNR and FQNEAQ (reference sequence). Written as DNA, the CDR3 is TGTGCCAGCAGCCCATTAGGGACTAGCGGGGGGATCGAGACCCAGTACTTC. Amino acid sequence: CASSPLGTSGGIETQYF.

V gene TRBV11-3 combines with J gene TRBJ1-3, with D hard to call. Germline CDR1 SGHNT, CDR2 YENEEA. Trimming removed 5 bases from V and 0 bases from J, with 11 bases in between. The CDR3 is 15 amino acids. Here the CDR3 DNA reads TGTGCCAGCAGCCGGGAGCGAATCTCTGGAAACACCATATATTTT. Translating it yields CASSRERISGNTIYF.

This chain connects TRBV3-1 (or the pseudogene TRBV3-2) to TRBJ2-6; D gene uncertain. The CDR3 spans 14 residues. Germline V CDR1 and CDR2: LGHDT, YNNKEL (reference sequence). V dropped 7 bases and J dropped 0 bases, with 7 bases sitting between them. The CDR3 nucleotides are TGTGCCAGCACCCCCTACTCTGGGGCCAACGTCCTGACTTTC. Its translation: CASTPYSGANVLTF.

The V call is TRBV7-3, the J call TRBJ2-6; tentatively, D is TRBD2 (7 bases). V lost 1 base to trimming and J lost 0 bases, with 13 bases between them. This CDR3 has 18 residues. Germline CDR1 is SGHTA and CDR2 is FQGTGA. The CDR3 nucleotides read TGTGCCAGCAGCTTAATTCGGGGGGCAAACTCTGGGGCCAACGTCCTGACTTTC. Protein sequence: CASSLIRGANSGANVLTF.

The chain uses TRBV7-9 and TRBJ1-1; a weak D match, TRBD1 (6 bases). Germline V gene lookup returns CDR1 SEHNR and CDR2 FQNEAQ (reference sequence). The germline V and J ends were trimmed by 2 bases and 0 bases, with 10 bases remaining between them. The CDR3 length is 15 residues. The CDR3 DNA is TGTGCCAGCAGCTTATATACAGGGATGAACACTGAAGCTTTCTTT. Protein sequence: CASSLYTGMNTEAFF.

The chain is built from TRBV25-1 and TRBJ1-4; 12 bases map to TRBD1. Per the germline V gene, CDR1 is MGHDK and CDR2 is SYGVNS. The junction had 5 bases not matched to a gene; V was cut back by 1 base and J by 8 bases. This CDR3 has 16 residues. CDR3 in amino acids: CASSEFFGTGGEKLFF. In DNA form, the CDR3 reads TGTGCCAGCAGTGAATTTTTTGGGACAGGGGGCGAAAAACTGTTTTTT.

V usage is TRBV7-2 and J usage is TRBJ2-5, with 11 nucleotides matching TRBD1. This CDR3 comprises 15 residues. The junction had 12 bases not matched to a gene; V was cut back by 10 bases and J by 5 bases. Germline CDR1 SGHTA, CDR2 FQGNSA. The CDR3 spells CATRTGGFGRETQYF. Here the CDR3 DNA reads TGTGCCACAAGGACAGGGGGCTTCGGTAGGGAGACCCAGTACTTC.

This clone was detected only once. The chain is built from TRBV5-5 and TRBJ2-7; TRBD2 might be the D (5 bases). CDR3 length equals 14 residues. In germline, CDR1 is SGHKS, CDR2 YYEKEE (reference sequence). The V gene lost 4 bases and the J gene lost 6 bases, with 17 bases spanning the gap. In nucleotides, the CDR3 is TGTGCCAGCAGCCCCCCCTCCCGGGGTTTCGAGCAGTACTTC. As protein: CASSPPSRGFEQYF.

This chain joins TRBV29-1 and TRBJ1-1; perhaps TRBD1 as D (6 bases). Germline V gene data show CDR1 as SQVTM and CDR2 as ANQGSEA. V was cut by 7 bases and J by 1 base, with 10 bases left in between. The CDR3 covers 12 residues. The CDR3 is CSGRGWNTEAFF. Written as DNA, the CDR3 is TGCAGCGGCAGGGGTTGGAACACTGAAGCTTTCTTT.

The rearrangement links TRBV6-4 to TRBJ1-3; TRBD1 might be the D (6 bases). From germline, CDR1 is MRHNA and CDR2 SNTAGT. The CDR3 runs 17 residues. The germline V and J ends were trimmed by 5 bases and 0 bases, with 17 bases remaining between them. CDR3 protein: CASSPPGQIFSGNTIYF. As DNA, the CDR3 is TGTGCCAGCAGTCCGCCTGGACAGATCTTCTCTGGAAACACCATATATTTT.

This chain links TRBV5-5 with TRBJ2-3; D might be TRBD1 (5 bases). From germline, CDR1 is SGHKS and CDR2 YYEKEE (reference sequence). The CDR3 extends over 15 amino acids. V gave up 4 bases and J gave up 2 bases, with 14 bases separating them. This CDR3 is CASSPDKGATDTQYF. The CDR3 coding sequence is TGTGCCAGCAGCCCGGACAAAGGGGCCACAGATACGCAGTATTTT.

This chain uses TRBV13 with TRBJ1-6; D gene ambiguous. CDR1 and CDR2 from the germline V gene are PRHDT and FYEKMQ (reference sequence). There are 14 residues in the CDR3. Trimming shortened V by 5 bases and J by 7 bases, and 12 bases separated the two germline ends. CDR3 sequence reads: CASSPTGVNSPLHF. CDR3 bases: TGTGCCAGCAGCCCCACCGGGGTAAATTCACCCCTCCACTTT. Together with reference TRBV13 and TRBJ1-6, the CDR3 gives the full variable domain: AAGVIQSPRHLIKEKRETATLKCYPIPRHDTVYWYQQGPGQDPQFLISFYEKMQSDKGSIPDRFSAQQFSDYHSELNMSSLELGDSALYFCASSPTGVNSPLHFGNGTRLTVT.

V is TRBV27 and J is TRBJ2-5, with D hard to call. CDR1 and CDR2 from the germline V gene are MNHEY and SMNVEV (reference sequence). V lost 1 base and J 2 bases, leaving 14 bases between the germline ends. This CDR3 comprises 16 residues. The CDR3 region is CASSLFKESGQETQYF. DNA for the CDR3: TGTGCCAGCAGTTTATTTAAAGAGTCCGGGCAAGAGACCCAGTACTTC.

This clone was counted between two and nine times. The V and J genes are TRBV25-1 and TRBJ2-3, with a weak D call TRBD1 (5 bases). In germline, CDR1 is MGHDK, CDR2 SYGVNS. The ends were cut back, 2 bases at V and 5 bases at J, with 14 bases in the middle. The CDR3 has 15 amino acids. CDR3: CASSEPSGFGDTQYF. CDR3 DNA: TGTGCCAGCAGTGAACCATCAGGGTTCGGAGATACGCAGTATTTT. Drawing the rest from reference TRBV25-1 and TRBJ2-3, the complete variable domain is EADIYQTPRYLVIGTGKKITLECSQTMGHDKMYWYQQDPGMELHLIHYSYGVNSTEKGDLSSESTVSRIRTEHFPLTLESARPSHTSQYLCASSEPSGFGDTQYFGPGTRLTVL.

V is TRBV9 and J is TRBJ1-1; D gene uncertain. Trimming removed 0 bases from V and 1 base from J, with 10 bases in between. CDR3 length: 15 amino acids. Germline CDR1 reads SGDLS; CDR2 reads YYNGEE. The DNA for the CDR3 is TGTGCCAGCAGCGTAGTACCGGCGGGGAACACTGAAGCTTTCTTT. Protein: CASSVVPAGNTEAFF.

The chain has TRBV6-6 and TRBJ1-5, with D unclear. The CDR3 has 14 amino acids. Trimming removed 7 bases at V and 10 bases at J, with 20 bases between. CDR1 is MNHNY and CDR2 is SVGAGI in the germline V gene (reference sequence). CDR3 residues: CASTYAPGVGPQHF. In DNA, the CDR3 is TGTGCCAGCACTTATGCTCCCGGGGTAGGCCCCCAGCATTTT.

This chain joins TRBV27 and TRBJ1-6; possibly TRBD1 for D (6 bases). The V gene lost 3 bases and the J gene lost 14 bases, with 11 bases spanning the gap. CDR3 length equals 12 residues. The V gene's germline CDR1 is MNHEY and CDR2 SMNVEV (reference sequence). The CDR3 DNA sequence: TGTGCCAGCAGTTTCCGCTCAGGGGCCCTCCACTTT. Translating it yields CASSFRSGALHF.

This clone was seen a few times. The J gene is TRBJ2-7, the V gene TRBV4-1, with 11 bases fitting TRBD2. Losses at the gene ends were 4 bases for V and 3 bases for J; bases not matched to a gene: 11. The germline CDR1 and CDR2 sequences are MGHRA and YSYEKL. The CDR3 length is 17 residues. CDR3 sequence: CASSPSLAGGPIYEQYV. The CDR3 bases are TGCGCCAGCAGCCCAAGTCTAGCGGGGGGCCCCATCTACGAGCAGTACGTC.